The rows below give T cell receptor beta chains drawn from one sample of a study of CD8+CD57+ T cells in acquired aplastic anemia. TCRdb re-called the reads through MiXCR, storing one row per CDR3 protein. The sample lists over 150,000 distinct CDR3 sequences; about 48% were seen once. Source material: sorted CD4+, CD8+, or CD8+CD57+ T cells (not recorded which) from PBMCs. The source of these receptors is a human donor with aplastic anemia. CDR3s leave out the opening cysteine and the closing phenylalanine or tryptophan.

v_call	j_call	cdr3_aa
TRBV24-1	TRBJ2-1	ATSDPLRSSYNEQF
TRBV19	TRBJ2-3	ASSVFGGGASDTQY
TRBV10-2	TRBJ2-7	ASSERQGWGEQY
TRBV7-9	TRBJ2-5	ASSLLQGAEETQY
TRBV4-1	TRBJ1-1	ASSQGPRVRGAF
TRBV5-1	TRBJ1-6	ASSLVDRGINSPLH
TRBV9	TRBJ1-1	ASSVEVTEAF
TRBV13	TRBJ1-1	ASSGRTGAEAF
TRBV19	TRBJ2-7	ATRETASYEQY
TRBV2	TRBJ2-5	ASSGRASGERPRETQY
TRBV5-1	TRBJ2-7	ASSTRTSGGDEQY
TRBV2	TRBJ2-3	ASSFEDTQY
TRBV2	TRBJ2-7	ASSGHLPYEQY
TRBV9	TRBJ1-1	ASSVRWGGVTEAF
TRBV5-1	TRBJ2-7	ASSGVGLPYEQY
TRBV6-1	TRBJ2-7	AVGQRDAYEQY
TRBV25-1	TRBJ2-7	ASSYAPYIHREQY
TRBV7-2	TRBJ2-7	ANSLKRGGREY
TRBV10-3	TRBJ2-7	ASNLGQGKNEQY
TRBV10-3	TRBJ2-5	AISESGDAQETQY
TRBV6-2/TRBV6-3	TRBJ2-1	ASSYLDSGSYNEQF
TRBV4-1	TRBJ1-2	ASSLRTGGNYGYT
TRBV7-2	TRBJ1-2	ASRGEGLDYGHT
TRBV7-8	TRBJ1-2	ASSLDRGRNYGYT
TRBV19	TRBJ1-1	ASIGTEEAF
TRBV29-1	TRBJ2-1	SVDAASNYDEQF
TRBV2	TRBJ1-1	ASSGEGWNTEAF
TRBV7-3	TRBJ2-7	ASSLSTGHRYEQY
TRBV19	TRBJ2-3	ASSIGGLATDTQY
TRBV20-1	TRBJ2-3	SARDRSGAPARRTDTQY
TRBV2	TRBJ2-2	ASTLAGGFSGELF
TRBV2	TRBJ2-6	ASRPDRYSGANVLT
TRBV2	TRBJ1-5	ASSGTGSFNQPQH
TRBV6-4	TRBJ2-1	ASSEGTGEHNEQF